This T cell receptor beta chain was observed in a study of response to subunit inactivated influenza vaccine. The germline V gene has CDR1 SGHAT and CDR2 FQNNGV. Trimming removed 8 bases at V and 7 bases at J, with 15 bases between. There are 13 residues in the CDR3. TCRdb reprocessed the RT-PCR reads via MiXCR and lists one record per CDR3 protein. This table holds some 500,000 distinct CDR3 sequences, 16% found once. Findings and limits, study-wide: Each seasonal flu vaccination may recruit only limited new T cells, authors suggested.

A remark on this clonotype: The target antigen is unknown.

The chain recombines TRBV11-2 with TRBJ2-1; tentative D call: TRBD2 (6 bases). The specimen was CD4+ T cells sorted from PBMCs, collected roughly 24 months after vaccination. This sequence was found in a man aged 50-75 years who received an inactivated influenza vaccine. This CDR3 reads CASGRDRGNEQFF. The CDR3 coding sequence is TGTGCCAGCGGGCGGGACCGGGGGAATGAGCAGTTCTTC.